This T cell receptor beta chain emerged from a study of Graves' ophthalmopathy and Graves' hyperthyroidism. CDR1 and CDR2 from the germline V gene are MGHRA and YSYEKL. With 1 base removed from V and 7 bases from J, the gap between germline ends came to 22 bases. The CDR3 length is 17 residues. Findings and caveats of the study: Among thyroid clonotypes expanded above 0.001 frequency, most also appeared in blood.

The sequenced template was RNA, covering the TCR beta CDR3 region. The library came from an HTBI-primed first-round RT-PCR and a second-round multiplex PCR. TCRdb re-called the multiplex PCR reads through MiXCR, storing one row per CDR3 protein. The sample lists about 370,000 distinct CDR3 sequences; roughly 15% were seen once. This clonotype was detected ten times or more. Antigen: not known. This sequence joins TRBV4-1 and TRBJ2-5, with a tentative D call TRBD1 (6 bases). The specimen sequenced was peripheral blood. The TCR sequence derives from an adult woman with stable Graves' hyperthyroidism. The DNA for the CDR3 is TGCGCCAGCAGCCAAGTAATCGCGCAACGAGGGGGTGGGACCCAGTACTTC. This codes for CASSQVIAQRGGGTQYF.